These T cell receptor beta chains were read from a single sample in a study of human T cells and chemical hapten exposure. TCRdb reanalysed the RACE reads using MiXCR and keeps one entry per CDR3 protein. Found here are about 71,000 distinct CDR3 sequences, around 10% of them singletons; the top ten hold 3.3%. The material was whole blood, obtained in connection with sensitization to the hapten diphenylcyclopropenone (DPC). All receptors derive from a woman aged 40 to 55 with alopecia areata. Some clones in this sample may be carry-over from other donors' samples. The CDR3 runs from the conserved cysteine through the conserved F or W. A D gene is named only where the DNA matches it firmly. Expanded clones are given a class, and other clones once, few, many or no size at all.

D,J,size,V,DNA,CDR3
TRBD2,TRBJ2-1,few,TRBV7-2,TGTGCCAGCAGCTCCAGGAAGCGGGGGGGCTTGAATGAGCAGTTCTTC,CASSSRKRGGLNEQFF
NA,TRBJ1-1,many,TRBV6-6,TGTGCCAGCAGTGCCCTGGCGGGGATGAACACTGAAGCTTTCTTT,CASSALAGMNTEAFF
NA,TRBJ2-2,NA,TRBV20-1,TGCAGTCCTCCCCGACCAAACACCGGGGAGCTGTTTTTT,CSPPRPNTGELFF
TRBD1,TRBJ1-5,NA,TRBV20-1,TGCAGTGCTGGGACAGGGACTACCTTTTATAGCAATCAGCCCCAGCATTTT,CSAGTGTTFYSNQPQHF
NA,TRBJ2-3,NA,TRBV5-1,TGCGCCAGCAGCTCGGACTTCTATACGCAGTATTTT,CASSSDFYTQYF
TRBD1,TRBJ2-7,NA,TRBV7-9,TGTGCCAGCAGCAACTCCGGGACAGGGGGCCACGAGCAGTACTTC,CASSNSGTGGHEQYF
TRBD1,TRBJ2-1,NA,TRBV7-6,TGTGCCAGCAGCTTAAGGGACAGGGGTGTGAATGAGCAGTTCTTC,CASSLRDRGVNEQFF
NA,TRBJ1-6,many,TRBV10-3,TGTGCCATCAGTGAGTTAGCCAGGGACTCACCCCTCCACTTT,CAISELARDSPLHF
TRBD2,TRBJ2-7,NA,TRBV20-1,TGCAGTGCTAGAGATCTCCGTCTAGCGGTAAACGAGCAGTACTTC,CSARDLRLAVNEQYF
TRBD1,TRBJ1-2,many,TRBV5-5,TGTGCCAGCAGCTTGGCCTGGGGACAGGGAAACTATGGCTACACCTTC,CASSLAWGQGNYGYTF
NA,TRBJ1-5,few,TRBV20-1,TGCAGTGCTACCCCGGGCACGGCAGGGAATCAGCCCCAGCATTTT,CSATPGTAGNQPQHF
NA,TRBJ1-2,many,TRBV18,TGTGCCAGCTCATCGGGGGCCTTTAACTATGGCTACACCTTC,CASSSGAFNYGYTF
NA,TRBJ2-1,few,TRBV6-2/TRBV6-3,TGTGCCAGCAGTTACAGTGTGCTAGTCAATGAGCAGTTCTTC,CASSYSVLVNEQFF
TRBD2,TRBJ2-3,few,TRBV7-2,TGTGCCAGCAGCTTATTAGGGGGACTAGCGAAGCACACAGATACGCAGTATTTT,CASSLLGGLAKHTDTQYF
NA,TRBJ2-3,many,TRBV7-6,TGTGCCAGCAGCTTAAGCTGGAGACTAGGGACAGATACGCAGTATTTT,CASSLSWRLGTDTQYF
TRBD1,TRBJ2-3,many,TRBV27,TGTGCCAGCAGTCCGGGACAGGGGTACACAGATACGCAGTATTTT,CASSPGQGYTDTQYF
NA,TRBJ1-1,NA,TRBV6-5,TGTGCCAGCAGCCGGGACCTACGGAACACTGAAGCTTTCTTT,CASSRDLRNTEAFF
TRBD2,TRBJ2-5,few,TRBV7-2,TGTGCCAGCAGCTTAAGGATAATCGGGACTAGCATCGGAGAGACCCAGTACTTC,CASSLRIIGTSIGETQYF
NA,TRBJ2-1,few,TRBV9,TGTGCCAGCAGCGGGGAGAGGGGCGGGGAGCAGTTCTTC,CASSGERGGEQFF
NA,TRBJ2-1,many,TRBV4-1,TGCGCCAGCAGCCAAGAAGCGGCCATGCGAGGCGATGAGCAGTTCTTC,CASSQEAAMRGDEQFF
NA,TRBJ2-1,many,TRBV14,TGTGCCAGCAGCCAAGTGAGGAGGGTGCACAATGAGCAGTTCTTC,CASSQVRRVHNEQFF